A single sample is the source of the 15 T cell receptor beta chains below, sequenced in a study of T cell changes during pregnancy in multiple sclerosis. The method was immunoSEQ multiplex PCR; TCRdb's version includes in-frame clones alone and lacks a portion of them. Of tens of thousands of clones detected, roughly nine tenths appear once; the ten largest clones hold roughly 5.7%. Sequencing used peripheral blood, obtained in the third trimester of pregnancy. These TCRs come from a female donor in good health, enrolled as a control in a pregnancy study.

The chain uses TRBV7-8 and TRBJ2-3; tentative D call: TRBD2 (6 bases). The CDR3 length is 15 residues. Germline V gene sequence: CDR1 SGHVS, CDR2 FQNEAQ. The germline V and J ends were trimmed by 1 base and 1 base, with 9 bases remaining between them. The CDR3 nucleotides are TGTGCCAGCAGCTTAGGGGCTAGCGGCACAGATACGCAGTATTTT. Amino acid sequence: CASSLGASGTDTQYF.

The chain combines TRBV5-4 with TRBJ1-2; D gene unclear. The germline V and J ends were trimmed by 4 bases and 8 bases, with 18 bases remaining between them. This CDR3 comprises 14 residues. CDR1 and CDR2 (germline): SGHNT, YYREEE (reference sequence). CDR3 amino acids: CASSRPAVEEGYTF. The CDR3 coding sequence is TGTGCCAGCAGCCGACCCGCCGTCGAGGAGGGCTACACCTTC.

The rearrangement links TRBV4-3 to TRBJ1-2; TRBD1 might be the D (5 bases). The CDR3 contains 16 residues. V was trimmed by 4 bases and J by 3 bases, leaving 18 bases between them. Germline CDR1 LGHNA, CDR2 YSLEER. The CDR3 is CASSRDVIQGHYGYTF. DNA of the CDR3: TGCGCCAGCAGCCGAGACGTAATCCAGGGCCACTATGGCTACACCTTC.

The chain recombines TRBV30 with TRBJ2-7; 13 bases align to TRBD2. The J segment lost 2 bases and the V segment lost 8 bases, leaving 6 bases of the junction unmatched. Germline-derived CDR1 and CDR2 are GTSNPN and SVGIG (reference sequence). This CDR3 contains 14 residues. The CDR3 protein is CAGITSGRAYEQYF. DNA for the CDR3: TGTGCCGGGATAACTAGCGGGAGGGCCTACGAGCAGTACTTC.

This sequence joins TRBV4-2 and TRBJ2-1; 10 bases are a match to TRBD2. This CDR3 spans 16 amino acids. Looked up from germline, CDR1 is LGHNA and CDR2 is YNFKEQ. The ends lost 2 bases at V and 8 bases at J; junction bases unmatched: 9. The CDR3 here is CASSQYSSGGSDEQFF. Written as DNA, the CDR3 is TGTGCCAGCAGCCAATATTCTAGCGGGGGCTCGGATGAGCAGTTCTTC.

The CDR3 coding sequence is TGTGCCTGGAGTAATCCGGGACTAGGGGGATCCTACGAGCAGTACTTC. It translates to CAWSNPGLGGSYEQYF. The rearrangement links TRBV30 to TRBJ2-7; 8 bases map to TRBD2. Germline CDR1 and CDR2: GTSNPN and SVGIG (reference sequence). Trimming at V came to 2 bases and at J to 1 base, leaving 10 bases not matched to a gene. CDR3 length: 16 residues.

The V gene is TRBV6-9, the J gene TRBJ1-4; D ambiguous. The CDR3 is 16 amino acids. The germline V and J ends were trimmed by 0 bases and 10 bases, with 18 bases remaining between them. The germline CDR1 and CDR2 sequences are MNHGY and SVAAGI. CDR3 coding DNA: TGTGCCAGCAGTTATTCCGGACTCCCGCTTCCAAGAAAACTGTTTTTT. Its translation: CASSYSGLPLPRKLFF.

This clone was seen once. The genes are TRBV10-3 and TRBJ1-5, with TRBD1 matching over 8 bases. Germline V gene lookup returns CDR1 ENHRY and CDR2 SYGVKD. Trimming at V came to 3 bases and at J to 0 bases, leaving 10 bases not matched to a gene. The CDR3 spans 18 residues. CDR3 residues: CAISDPKGDRHSNQPQHF. The CDR3 coding sequence is TGTGCCATCAGTGACCCCAAAGGGGACAGGCATAGCAATCAGCCCCAGCATTTT.

V gene TRBV7-8 combines with J gene TRBJ2-3; 7 bases align to TRBD2. The germline V gene encodes CDR1 SGHVS and CDR2 FQNEAQ. V lost 1 base, J lost 3 bases, and 10 bases stayed unmatched. CDR3 length: 17 amino acids. The CDR3 is CASSLVETSSPTDTQYF. CDR3 bases: TGTGCCAGCAGCTTAGTCGAGACTAGCAGTCCTACAGATACGCAGTATTTT.

V and J are TRBV11-2 and TRBJ2-1, with D unresolved. CDR1 SGHAT and CDR2 FQNNGV come from the germline V gene. The CDR3 has 13 residues. The V gene lost 0 bases and the J gene lost 8 bases, with 8 bases spanning the gap. The CDR3 sequence: CASSLDFSDEQFF. The DNA for the CDR3 is TGTGCCAGCAGCTTAGATTTTTCTGATGAGCAGTTCTTC. Full variable domain (rest looked up from reference TRBV11-2 and TRBJ2-1): EAGVAQSPRYKIIEKRQSVAFWCNPISGHATLYWYQQILGQGPKLLIQFQNNGVVDDSQLPKDRFSAERLKGVDSTLKIQPAKLEDSAVYLCASSLDFSDEQFFGPGTRLTVL.

The rearrangement uses TRBV14 and TRBJ2-1; 7 bases are shared with TRBD2. Germline trimming cut 6 bases from V and 1 base from J; bases unmatched to any gene: 9. Germline CDR1 reads SGHDN; CDR2 reads FVKESK. The CDR3 covers 16 residues. CDR3 DNA sequence: TGTGCCAGCAGTGAAAGAGGGAGGGGTTCCTACAATGAGCAGTTCTTC. Translation: CASSERGRGSYNEQFF.

This rearrangement joins TRBV27 to TRBJ1-2; 9 nucleotides align to TRBD1. J lost 2 bases, V lost 6 bases, and 4 bases had no gene match. The CDR3 contains 14 residues. Germline CDR1 MNHEY, CDR2 SMNVEV (reference sequence). CDR3 nucleotide sequence: TGTGCCAGCAGCCTCGGGACAGGGAACTATGGCTACACCTTC. This translates into CASSLGTGNYGYTF.

The chain uses TRBV15 and TRBJ2-7; the match to TRBD2 covers 14 bases. V dropped 0 bases and J dropped 5; count of bases not matched to a gene: 15. The CDR3 runs 20 residues. CDR1 LNHNV and CDR2 YYDKDF come from the germline V gene (reference sequence). CDR3 bases: TGTGCCACCAGCAGAGATGAACTAAGGGAGACTAGCGGGAGGGTGCACGAGCAGTACTTC. It is translated as CATSRDELRETSGRVHEQYF.

V and J are TRBV4-3 and TRBJ1-4; TRBD1 matches at 7 bases. The J segment lost 8 bases and the V segment lost 0 bases, leaving 6 bases of the junction unmatched. CDR3 length: 15 amino acids. From germline, CDR1 is LGHNA and CDR2 YSLEER. In DNA form, the CDR3 reads TGCGCCAGCAGCCAAGACACAGGGGTCAGGGAAAAACTGTTTTTT. Translated: CASSQDTGVREKLFF.

V usage is TRBV7-9 and J usage is TRBJ1-2; maybe TRBD1 (6 bases). The CDR3 length is 15 residues. Germline V gene sequence: CDR1 SEHNR, CDR2 FQNEAQ (reference sequence). V lost 1 base, J lost 7 bases, and 16 bases lay in between. CDR3 in amino acids: CASSLEGGGVSGYTF. The CDR3, as DNA: TGTGCCAGCAGCTTAGAGGGTGGGGGCGTATCTGGCTACACCTTC.